The 14 T cell receptor beta chains below were found in one sample sequenced in a study of blood T cell repertoires in COVID-19. Assay used: immunoSEQ multiplex PCR; TCRdb lists only in-frame clones, some missing. The sample has under 20,000 clones, roughly 93% seen once. The sample consisted of peripheral blood. All receptors derive from a woman between 45 and 65 years old with active COVID-19.

The J gene is TRBJ1-1, the V gene TRBV6-5; D remains ambiguous. Trimming cost V 2 bases and J 1 base, with 5 bases left between them. Germline V gene sequence: CDR1 MNHEY, CDR2 SVGAGI. The CDR3 covers 13 residues. The DNA for the CDR3 is TGTGCCAGCAGTTACCATCAGAACACTGAAGCTTTCTTT. As protein: CASSYHQNTEAFF.

V and J are TRBV25-1 and TRBJ1-6, with TRBD1 matching 7 bases. This CDR3 is 14 amino acids long. Looked up from germline, CDR1 is MGHDK and CDR2 is SYGVNS. Trimming removed 8 bases from V and 9 bases from J; junction bases left unmatched: 10. The CDR3 coding sequence is TGTGCCAGCTCTGAACCAGGGGGGATTTCACCCCTCCACTTT. It codes for CASSEPGGISPLHF.

The V call is TRBV6-5, the J call TRBJ2-7; 7 bases agree with TRBD2. The V and J ends lost 5 bases and 6 bases, in that order; junction bases with no gene match: 13. CDR1 is MNHEY and CDR2 is SVGAGI in the germline V gene. The CDR3 spans 15 residues. CDR3 region: CASSKSGTISSEQYF. CDR3 nucleotides: TGTGCCAGCAGTAAGTCCGGGACTATATCTTCCGAGCAGTACTTC.

The V gene is TRBV19, the J gene TRBJ2-1, with 11 bases lining up with TRBD1. Trimming removed 9 bases from V and 3 bases from J; junction bases left unmatched: 4. From germline, CDR1 is LNHDA and CDR2 SQIVND (reference sequence). This CDR3 is 14 amino acids long. CDR3 nucleotides: TGTGCCAGCTGGGACAGGGGGTACTACAATGAGCAGTTCTTC. Protein product: CASWDRGYYNEQFF.

This chain connects TRBV19 to TRBJ1-5; unclear D gene. V lost 8 bases to trimming and J lost 0 bases, with 8 bases between them. The CDR3 runs to 13 residues. Germline CDR1 reads LNHDA; CDR2 reads SQIVND (reference sequence). As DNA, the CDR3 is TGTGCCAGTCAAACTTCTAGCAATCAGCCCCAGCATTTT. As protein: CASQTSSNQPQHF.

This rearrangement joins TRBV4-1 to TRBJ1-6; D is undetermined. The CDR3 has 13 amino acids. V was cut by 4 bases and J by 7 bases, with 8 bases left in between. Germline CDR1 reads MGHRA; CDR2 reads YSYEKL. The CDR3 DNA is TGCGCCAGCAGCCCGACAAGCAATTCACCCCTCCACTTT. Residues: CASSPTSNSPLHF.

The chain carries TRBV28 and TRBJ1-2, with D unresolved. Germline V lookup: CDR1 MDHEN, CDR2 SYDVKM. CDR3 size: 13 residues. V shed 0 bases and J shed 7 bases, with 9 bases lying between them. As DNA, the CDR3 is TGTGCCAGCAGTTTATGGGACTCGTTTGGCTACACCTTC. Translated: CASSLWDSFGYTF.

The V and J genes are TRBV5-1 and TRBJ2-2; a weak D match, TRBD1 (6 bases). The CDR3 extends over 15 amino acids. The germline gives CDR1 SGHRS, CDR2 YFSETQ. V shed 2 bases and J shed 2 bases, with 10 bases lying between them. CDR3 DNA sequence: TGCGCCAGCAGCTTAGGGACACCTAACACCGGGGAGCTGTTTTTT. Translated, it gives CASSLGTPNTGELFF.

V usage is TRBV19 and J usage is TRBJ2-1; 7 bases fit TRBD2. Germline values: CDR1 LNHDA, CDR2 SQIVND (reference sequence). The J segment lost 9 bases and the V segment lost 1 base, leaving 0 bases of the junction unmatched. The CDR3 extends over 12 amino acids. The CDR3 region has the DNA TGTGCCAGTAGTATAGGGGGGGGTGAGCAGTTCTTC. Translated: CASSIGGGEQFF. The whole variable domain, remainder taken from reference TRBV19 and TRBJ2-1, is DGGITQSPKYLFRKEGQNVTLSCEQNLNHDAMYWYRQDPGQGLRLIYYSQIVNDFQKGDIAEGYSVSREKKESFPLTVTSAQKNPTAFYLCASSIGGGEQFFGPGTRLTVL.

The chain has TRBV11-2 and TRBJ1-4, with TRBD1 identical over 7 bases. Unmatched junction bases numbered 4, after V lost 1 base and J lost 5 bases. The CDR3 sequence is 15 residues long. The germline V gene has CDR1 SGHAT and CDR2 FQNNGV. The CDR3 here is CASSLGTGLNEKLFF. CDR3 DNA: TGTGCCAGCAGCTTAGGGACAGGCCTAAATGAAAAACTGTTTTTT.

The chain uses TRBV10-3 and TRBJ1-4; 8 bases align to TRBD1. The germline V gene encodes CDR1 ENHRY and CDR2 SYGVKD. The CDR3 has 14 amino acids. V shed 8 bases, J shed 1 base, and the junction held 3 bases outside the gene matches. CDR3 nucleotide sequence: TGTGCCATCGGACAGGGACTAACTAATGAAAAACTGTTTTTT. Amino acids: CAIGQGLTNEKLFF.

The genes are TRBV20-1 and TRBJ2-7; 9 bases are a match to TRBD2. The germline CDR1 and CDR2 sequences are DFQATT and SNEGSKA (reference sequence). The CDR3 contains 15 residues. V lost 3 bases to trimming and J lost 2 bases; unmatched junction nucleotides: 8. CDR3: CSASPFLAGTYEQYF. In DNA, the CDR3 is TGCAGTGCTAGTCCGTTCCTAGCGGGAACCTACGAGCAGTACTTC.

The chain has TRBV5-1 and TRBJ1-2; D possibly corresponds to TRBD1 (5 bases). The CDR3 has 14 residues. V was cut by 4 bases and J by 4 bases, with 14 bases left in between. The germline gives CDR1 SGHRS, CDR2 YFSETQ. The DNA for the CDR3 is TGCGCCAGCAGCACAGGTCGGGCCAGCTATGGCTACACCTTC. Amino acid sequence: CASSTGRASYGYTF.

The chain combines TRBV5-6 with TRBJ2-3, with TRBD1 matching over 8 bases. The trim removed 6 bases at V and 6 bases at J, leaving 12 bases unmatched. The CDR3 loop spans 15 amino acids. Germline-derived CDR1 and CDR2 are SGHDT and YYEEEE. This CDR3 is CASNLRGPGGDTQYF. The DNA for the CDR3 is TGTGCCAGCAACCTTAGGGGCCCAGGGGGCGATACGCAGTATTTT.